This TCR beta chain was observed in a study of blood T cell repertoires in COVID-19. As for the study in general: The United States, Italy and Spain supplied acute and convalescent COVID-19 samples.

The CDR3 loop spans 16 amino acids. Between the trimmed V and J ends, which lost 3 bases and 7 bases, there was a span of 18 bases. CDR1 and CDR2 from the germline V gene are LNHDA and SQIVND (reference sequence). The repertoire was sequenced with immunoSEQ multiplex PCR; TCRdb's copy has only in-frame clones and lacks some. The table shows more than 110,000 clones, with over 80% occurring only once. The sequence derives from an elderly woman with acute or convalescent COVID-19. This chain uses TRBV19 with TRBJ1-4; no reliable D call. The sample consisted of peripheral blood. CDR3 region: CASSIGRSWAGEKLFF. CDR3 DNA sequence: TGTGCCAGTAGTATCGGAAGGTCGTGGGCGGGTGAAAAACTGTTTTTT.